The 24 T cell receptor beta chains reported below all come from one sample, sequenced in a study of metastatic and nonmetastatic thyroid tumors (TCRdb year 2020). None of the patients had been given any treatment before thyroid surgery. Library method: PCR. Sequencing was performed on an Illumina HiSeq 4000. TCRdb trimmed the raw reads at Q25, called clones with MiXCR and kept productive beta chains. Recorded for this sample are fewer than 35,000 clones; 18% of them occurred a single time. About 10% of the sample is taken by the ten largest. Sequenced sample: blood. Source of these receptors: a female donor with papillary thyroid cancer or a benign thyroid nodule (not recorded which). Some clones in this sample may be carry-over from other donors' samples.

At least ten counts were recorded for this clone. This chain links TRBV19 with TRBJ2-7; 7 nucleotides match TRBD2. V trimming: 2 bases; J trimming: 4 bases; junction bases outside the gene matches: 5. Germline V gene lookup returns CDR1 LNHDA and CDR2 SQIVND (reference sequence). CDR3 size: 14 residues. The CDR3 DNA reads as TGTGCCAGTAGTATACGCGGGGGAGTTTACGAGCAGTACTTC. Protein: CASSIRGGVYEQYF.

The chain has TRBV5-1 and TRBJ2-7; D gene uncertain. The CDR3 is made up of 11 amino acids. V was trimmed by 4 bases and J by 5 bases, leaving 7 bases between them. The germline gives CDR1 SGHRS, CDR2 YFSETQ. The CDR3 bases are TGCGCCAGCAGCAGCTGGGACGAGCAGTACTTC. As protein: CASSSWDEQYF. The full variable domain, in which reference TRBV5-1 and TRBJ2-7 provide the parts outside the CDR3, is KAGVTQTPRYLIKTRGQQVTLSCSPISGHRSVSWYQQTPGQGLQFLFEYFSETQRNKGNFPGRFSGRQFSNSRSEMNVSTLELGDSALYLCASSSWDEQYFGPGTRLTVT.

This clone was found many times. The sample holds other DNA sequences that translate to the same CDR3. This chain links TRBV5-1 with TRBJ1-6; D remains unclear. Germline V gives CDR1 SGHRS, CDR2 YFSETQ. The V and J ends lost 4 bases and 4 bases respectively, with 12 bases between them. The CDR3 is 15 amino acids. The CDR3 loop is CASSPGGAYNSPLHF. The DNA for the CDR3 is TGCGCCAGCAGCCCCGGTGGAGCTTATAATTCACCCCTCCACTTT.

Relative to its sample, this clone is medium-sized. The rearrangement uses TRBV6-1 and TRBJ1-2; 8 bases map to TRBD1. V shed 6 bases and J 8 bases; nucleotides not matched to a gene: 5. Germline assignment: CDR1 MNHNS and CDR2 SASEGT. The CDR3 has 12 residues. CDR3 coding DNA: TGTGCCAGCAGGGACAGGGTGCAGGGCTACACCTTC. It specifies CASRDRVQGYTF.

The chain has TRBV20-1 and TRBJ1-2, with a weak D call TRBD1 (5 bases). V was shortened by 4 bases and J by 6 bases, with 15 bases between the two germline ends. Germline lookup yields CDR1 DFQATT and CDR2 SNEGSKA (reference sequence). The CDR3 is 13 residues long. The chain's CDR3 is CSAMRQGEDGYTF. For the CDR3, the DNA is TGCAGTGCTATGCGGCAGGGCGAGGATGGCTACACCTTC.

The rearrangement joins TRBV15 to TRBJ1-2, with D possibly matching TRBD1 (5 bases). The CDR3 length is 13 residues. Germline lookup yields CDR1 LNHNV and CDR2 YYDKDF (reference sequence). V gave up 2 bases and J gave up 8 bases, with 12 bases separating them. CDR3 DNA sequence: TGTGCCACCAGCAGATACCGGTGGGGGGGCTACACCTTC. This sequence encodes CATSRYRWGGYTF.

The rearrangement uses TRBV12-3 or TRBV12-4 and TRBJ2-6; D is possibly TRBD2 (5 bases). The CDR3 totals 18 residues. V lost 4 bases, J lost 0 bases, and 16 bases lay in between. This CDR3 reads CASSSGMYEYSGANVLTF. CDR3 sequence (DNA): TGTGCCAGCAGTTCGGGGATGTATGAATACTCTGGGGCCAACGTCCTGACTTTC.

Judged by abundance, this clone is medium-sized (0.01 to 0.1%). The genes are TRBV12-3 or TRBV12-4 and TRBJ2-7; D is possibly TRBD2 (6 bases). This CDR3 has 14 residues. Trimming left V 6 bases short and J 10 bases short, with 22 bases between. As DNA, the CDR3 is TGTGCCAGCAGCCCGGGGCTAGCGAACGTCGCACAGTACTTC. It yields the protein CASSPGLANVAQYF.

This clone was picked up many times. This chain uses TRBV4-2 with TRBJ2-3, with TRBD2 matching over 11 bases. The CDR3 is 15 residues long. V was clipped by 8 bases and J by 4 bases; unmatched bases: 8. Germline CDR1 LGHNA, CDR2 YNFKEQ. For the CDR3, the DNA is TGTGCCAGCGGAACCCTAGCGGGGGGCGCAGATACGCAGTATTTT. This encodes CASGTLAGGADTQYF.

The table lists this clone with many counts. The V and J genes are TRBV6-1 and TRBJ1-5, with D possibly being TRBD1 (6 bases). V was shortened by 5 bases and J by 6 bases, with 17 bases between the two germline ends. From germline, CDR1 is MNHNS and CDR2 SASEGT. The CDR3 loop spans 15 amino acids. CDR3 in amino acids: CASSLQEQGGQPQHF. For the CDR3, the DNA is TGTGCCAGCAGTCTCCAGGAACAGGGCGGTCAGCCCCAGCATTTT.

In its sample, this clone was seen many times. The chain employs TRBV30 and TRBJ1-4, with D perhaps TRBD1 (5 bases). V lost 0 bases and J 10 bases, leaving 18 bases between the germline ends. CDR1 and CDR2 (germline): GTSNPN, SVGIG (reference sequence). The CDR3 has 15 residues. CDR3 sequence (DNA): TGTGCCTGGAGTGTACATTGGGGGGAGGGTTCAAAACTGTTTTTT. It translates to CAWSVHWGEGSKLFF.

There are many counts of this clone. CDR3 region: CASSSVGDVDTGELFF. CDR3 nucleotide sequence: TGTGCCAGCAGCTCCGTTGGGGATGTTGACACCGGGGAGCTGTTTTTT. The chain has TRBV5-6 and TRBJ2-2, with D unresolved. Between the trimmed V and J ends, which lost 3 bases and 3 bases, there was a span of 15 bases. Germline V gene data show CDR1 as SGHDT and CDR2 as YYEEEE. CDR3 length equals 16 residues.

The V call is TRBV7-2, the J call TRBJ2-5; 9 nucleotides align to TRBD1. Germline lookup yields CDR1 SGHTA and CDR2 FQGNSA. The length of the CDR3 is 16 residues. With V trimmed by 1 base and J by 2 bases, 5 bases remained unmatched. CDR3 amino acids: CASSLGPGTGQETQYF. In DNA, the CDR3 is TGTGCCAGCAGCTTAGGCCCCGGGACAGGGCAAGAGACCCAGTACTTC.

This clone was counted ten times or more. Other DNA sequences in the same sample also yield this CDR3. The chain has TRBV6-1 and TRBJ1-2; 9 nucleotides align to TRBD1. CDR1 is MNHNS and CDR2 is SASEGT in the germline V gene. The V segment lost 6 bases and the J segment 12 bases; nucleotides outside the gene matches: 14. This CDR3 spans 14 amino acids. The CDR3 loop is CASRPGQGTVRDTF. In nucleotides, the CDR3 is TGTGCCAGCAGACCGGGACAGGGAACGGTCCGGGACACCTTC.

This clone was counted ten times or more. CDR3 in amino acids: CATKDSLNTEAFF. The CDR3 region has the DNA TGTGCCACCAAGGACAGTTTGAACACTGAAGCTTTCTTT. The genes are TRBV12-3 or TRBV12-4 and TRBJ1-1; TRBD1 is a possible D gene (6 bases). Trimming removed 10 bases at V and 0 bases at J, with 12 bases between. This CDR3 contains 13 residues.

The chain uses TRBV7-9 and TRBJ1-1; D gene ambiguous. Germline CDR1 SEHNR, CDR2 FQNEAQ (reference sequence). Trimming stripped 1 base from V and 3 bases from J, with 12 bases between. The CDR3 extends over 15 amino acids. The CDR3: CASSLVTGKYTEAFF. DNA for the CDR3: TGTGCCAGCAGCTTAGTGACGGGGAAGTACACTGAAGCTTTCTTT.

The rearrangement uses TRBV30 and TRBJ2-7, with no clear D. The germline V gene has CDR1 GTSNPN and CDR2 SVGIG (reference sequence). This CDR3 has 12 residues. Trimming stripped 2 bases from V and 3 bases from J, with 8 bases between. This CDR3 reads CAWSTSFYEQYV. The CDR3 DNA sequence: TGTGCCTGGAGTACAAGCTTCTACGAGCAGTACGTC.

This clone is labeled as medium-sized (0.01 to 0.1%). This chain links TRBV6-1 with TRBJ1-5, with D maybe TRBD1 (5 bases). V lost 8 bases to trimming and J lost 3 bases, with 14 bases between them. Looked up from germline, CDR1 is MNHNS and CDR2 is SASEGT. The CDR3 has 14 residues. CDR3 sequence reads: CASGSGADNQPQHF. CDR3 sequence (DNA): TGTGCCAGCGGTTCCGGGGCAGACAATCAGCCCCAGCATTTT.

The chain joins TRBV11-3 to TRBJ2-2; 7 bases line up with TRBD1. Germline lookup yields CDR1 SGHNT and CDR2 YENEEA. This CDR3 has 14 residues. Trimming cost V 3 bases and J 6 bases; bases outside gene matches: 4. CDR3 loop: CASSFSRGSGELFF. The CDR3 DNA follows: TGTGCCAGCAGCTTCAGCAGGGGGTCCGGGGAGCTGTTTTTT.

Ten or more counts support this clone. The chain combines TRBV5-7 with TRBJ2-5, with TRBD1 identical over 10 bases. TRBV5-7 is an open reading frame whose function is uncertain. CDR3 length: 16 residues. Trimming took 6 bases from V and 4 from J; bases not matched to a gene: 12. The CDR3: CASNGTGVSEGETQYF. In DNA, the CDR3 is TGTGCCAGCAACGGGACAGGGGTCTCTGAAGGAGAGACCCAGTACTTC.

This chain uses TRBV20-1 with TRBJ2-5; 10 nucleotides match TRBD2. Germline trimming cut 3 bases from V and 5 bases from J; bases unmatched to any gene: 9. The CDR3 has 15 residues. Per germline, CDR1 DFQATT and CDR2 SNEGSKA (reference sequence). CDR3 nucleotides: TGCAGTGCTAGGTATAGCGGGGGGCCAGTGGAGACCCAGTACTTC. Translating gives CSARYSGGPVETQYF.

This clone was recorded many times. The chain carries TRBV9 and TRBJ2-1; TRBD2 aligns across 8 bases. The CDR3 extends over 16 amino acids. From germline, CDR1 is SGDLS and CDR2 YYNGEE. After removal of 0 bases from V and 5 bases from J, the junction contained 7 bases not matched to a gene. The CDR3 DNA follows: TGTGCCAGCAGCGTAGAATTAGCGGGACAAAACAATGAGCAGTTCTTC. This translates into CASSVELAGQNNEQFF.

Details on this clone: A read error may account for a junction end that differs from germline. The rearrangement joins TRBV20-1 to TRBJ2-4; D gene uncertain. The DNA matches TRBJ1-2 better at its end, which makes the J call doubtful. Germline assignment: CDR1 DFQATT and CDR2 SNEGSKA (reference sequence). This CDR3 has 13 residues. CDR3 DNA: TGCAGTGCTAGTACCACAACCTCCTATGGATACACCTTC. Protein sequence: CSASTTTSYGYTF.

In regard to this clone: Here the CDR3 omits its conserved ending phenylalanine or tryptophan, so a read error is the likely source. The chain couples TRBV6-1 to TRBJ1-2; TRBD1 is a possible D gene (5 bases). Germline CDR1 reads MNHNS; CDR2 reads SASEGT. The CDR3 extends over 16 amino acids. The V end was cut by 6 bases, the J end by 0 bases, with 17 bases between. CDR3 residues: CASRAWGELPNYGYTV. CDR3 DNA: TGTGCCAGCAGAGCCTGGGGCGAACTTCCTAACTATGGCTACACCGTC.